These 16 T cell receptor beta chains came from one sample sequenced in a study of cytomegalovirus exposure and HLA in healthy donors. The PCR contained 60 Vbeta and 13 Jbeta primers. Generated by immunoSEQ multiplex PCR, the TCRdb table keeps only in-frame clones and is missing some. Here the sample spans roughly 120,000 clones, 76% being singletons. Sequencing used PBMCs. All receptors derive from a man aged 50 to 60 in good health and CMV-seropositive.

CDR3: CASSVGSGGTDTQYF. DNA for the CDR3: TGTGCCAGCAGCGTAGGTAGCGGCGGCACAGATACGCAGTATTTT. The rearrangement uses TRBV9 and TRBJ2-3; D is perhaps TRBD2 (6 bases). CDR3 length: 15 amino acids. CDR1 is SGDLS and CDR2 is YYNGEE in the germline V gene. Trimming pared 0 bases from V and 1 base from J, leaving 9 bases between.

This clone has a single count. This CDR3 is CASSELADLYQETQYF. The CDR3, as DNA: TGTGCCAGCAGCGAACTAGCGGACCTGTACCAAGAGACCCAGTACTTC. The chain recombines TRBV7-9 with TRBJ2-5; 8 bases are shared with TRBD2. The CDR3 is 16 residues long. J was trimmed by 0 bases and V by 5 bases; bases with no gene match: 8. CDR1 and CDR2 (germline): SEHNR, FQNEAQ (reference sequence).

V gene TRBV10-2 combines with J gene TRBJ1-5; 10 nucleotides align to TRBD1. Germline values: CDR1 WSHSY, CDR2 SAAADI. Unmatched junction bases numbered 3, after V lost 7 bases and J lost 0 bases. The CDR3 has 15 amino acids. The CDR3 nucleotides are TGCGCCAGCACGGACAGGGGGAGTAGCAATCAGCCCCAGCATTTT. Translating it yields CASTDRGSSNQPQHF.

This clone was counted only a few times. This specimen includes other DNA sequences encoding the same CDR3. The chain recombines TRBV11-2 with TRBJ1-2; D not certain. Germline V gene data show CDR1 as SGHAT and CDR2 as FQNNGV. The CDR3 has 13 residues. V dropped 3 bases and J dropped 4 bases, with 9 bases sitting between them. The CDR3 nucleotides read TGTGCCAGCAGCTTGGGAGAGAGCTATGGCTACACCTTC. Translation gives CASSLGESYGYTF.

The V call is TRBV5-4, the J call TRBJ2-1; D may be TRBD2 (6 bases). Germline V lookup: CDR1 SGHNT, CDR2 YYREEE (reference sequence). With 4 bases removed from V and 9 bases from J, the gap between germline ends came to 14 bases. The CDR3 is 13 amino acids. The CDR3 DNA reads TGTGCCAGCAGCGGGGGGAGGTGGGGTGAGCAGTTCTTC. Translating gives CASSGGRWGEQFF.

The chain uses TRBV6-1 and TRBJ1-5, with 8 nucleotides matching TRBD1. Germline CDR1 reads MNHNS; CDR2 reads SASEGT. The CDR3 length is 16 residues. V shed 4 bases and J 3 bases; nucleotides not matched to a gene: 8. The CDR3 loop is CASSAIDRGYNQPQHF. The DNA for the CDR3 is TGTGCCAGCAGTGCAATAGACAGGGGTTACAATCAGCCCCAGCATTTT.

Written as DNA, the CDR3 is TGCGCCAGCAGCTTCCAACAGACCTACGAGCAGTACTTC. Residues: CASSFQQTYEQYF. The rearrangement links TRBV5-1 to TRBJ2-7; no definite D call. V lost 2 bases to trimming and J lost 2 bases, with 8 bases between them. Germline lookup yields CDR1 SGHRS and CDR2 YFSETQ. The CDR3 length is 13 residues.

For the CDR3, the DNA is TGCGCCAGCAGTCAATATCCACGGTATGGCTACACCTTC. Its protein product is CASSQYPRYGYTF. V and J are TRBV23-1 and TRBJ1-2; D is uncertain. TRBV23-1 is an ORF, and what it does is uncertain. The CDR3 consists of 13 residues. Trimming pared 1 base from V and 5 bases from J, leaving 8 bases between.

The chain uses TRBV27 and TRBJ2-1; 8 nucleotides align to TRBD2. The germline V gene encodes CDR1 MNHEY and CDR2 SMNVEV (reference sequence). The CDR3 runs to 15 residues. V shed 8 bases and J 8 bases; nucleotides not matched to a gene: 14. The CDR3 DNA sequence: TGTGCCAGCCGGGGGGGGGACACTACCGGGGATGAGCAGTTCTTC. This encodes CASRGGDTTGDEQFF.

This chain links TRBV29-1 with TRBJ2-7; D remains unclear. CDR3 length: 10 residues. Deletions cut 4 bases from V and 2 bases from J, with 3 bases between. Germline CDR1 is SQVTM and CDR2 is ANQGSEA. CDR3 loop: CSVVAYEQYF. CDR3 bases: TGCAGCGTTGTAGCCTACGAGCAGTACTTC.

The gene calls are TRBV7-6 and TRBJ2-1; 13 bases map to TRBD2. The CDR3 loop spans 16 amino acids. V was pared by 1 base and J by 8 bases, with 5 bases of the junction left unmatched. Germline values: CDR1 SGHVS, CDR2 FNYEAQ. The CDR3 DNA is TGTGCCAGCAGCTTAGACTTAGGACTAGCGGGAGATGAGCAGTTCTTC. It encodes CASSLDLGLAGDEQFF. Full variable domain (remainder filled in from reference TRBV7-6 and TRBJ2-1): GAGVSQSPRYKVTKRGQDVALRCDPISGHVSLYWYRQALGQGPEFLTYFNYEAQQDKSGLPNDRFSAERPEGSISTLTIQRTEQRDSAMYRCASSLDLGLAGDEQFFGPGTRLTVL.

This clone was counted a few times. J is TRBJ1-1 and V is TRBV27, with 8 positions matching TRBD1. The V gene end was trimmed by 5 bases and the J gene end by 5 bases; junction bases not matched to a gene: 7. The CDR3 totals 14 residues. The germline V gene encodes CDR1 MNHEY and CDR2 SMNVEV (reference sequence). The CDR3 protein is CASSLRTGQTEAFF. The DNA for the CDR3 is TGTGCCAGCAGTCTTCGGACAGGGCAAACTGAAGCTTTCTTT.

This chain connects TRBV11-2 to TRBJ1-1; 8 nucleotides align to TRBD1. Germline V lookup: CDR1 SGHAT, CDR2 FQNNGV. The V segment lost 6 bases and the J segment 4 bases; nucleotides outside the gene matches: 4. The CDR3 is 13 residues long. CDR3 region: CASSSDRATEAFF. The CDR3 bases are TGTGCCAGCAGTTCGGACAGGGCCACTGAAGCTTTCTTT.

This chain uses TRBV9 with TRBJ2-1, with unresolved D. From germline, CDR1 is SGDLS and CDR2 YYNGEE. This CDR3 spans 11 amino acids. V lost 3 bases and J lost 9, with 7 bases in between. The DNA of the CDR3 is TGTGCCAGCAGCGGACGGGTTGAGCAGTTCTTC. The encoded protein is CASSGRVEQFF.

The chain is built from TRBV5-1 and TRBJ2-7; TRBD1 is a possible D gene (5 bases). V was pared by 1 base and J by 3 bases, with 14 bases between. Germline-derived CDR1 and CDR2 are SGHRS and YFSETQ. The length of the CDR3 is 15 residues. CDR3 sequence reads: CASSLLPGHFYEQYF. CDR3 DNA: TGCGCCAGCAGCTTGCTTCCAGGACACTTCTACGAGCAGTACTTC.

The chain combines TRBV5-8 with TRBJ2-7; TRBD1 matches at 8 bases. Germline assignment: CDR1 SGHTS and CDR2 YDEGEE. CDR3 length: 15 amino acids. The junction had 10 bases not matched to a gene; V was cut back by 4 bases and J by 4 bases. Written as DNA, the CDR3 is TGTGCCAGCAGCCCACAGGGGGAAAAACTTTACGAGCAGTACTTC. Residues: CASSPQGEKLYEQYF.